The 18 T cell receptor beta chains below all came from one sample that was sequenced in a study of blood T cell repertoires in COVID-19. The data were produced by immunoSEQ multiplex PCR, yet TCRdb's version contains in-frame clones alone and is incomplete. This repertoire shows about 350,000 clones, roughly 90% found once; its top ten account for 3% to 4.5%. Sequencing was carried out using peripheral blood. The receptors stem from a woman between 55 and 75 years old with COVID-19, enrolled during active disease.

The chain uses TRBV12-3 or TRBV12-4 and TRBJ1-1, with a tentative D call TRBD1 (5 bases). V shed 6 bases and J shed 3 bases, with 11 bases lying between them. This CDR3 contains 13 residues. CDR3 nucleotides: TGTGCCAGCAGGCCAGGGTGGCACACTGAAGCTTTCTTT. Protein product: CASRPGWHTEAFF.

This clone was picked up one time. The rearrangement joins TRBV7-3 to TRBJ2-7; D is possibly TRBD2 (5 bases). CDR1 is SGHTA, CDR2 FQGTGA, per germline. There are 18 residues in the CDR3. Trimming removed 2 bases from V and 2 bases from J, with 22 bases in between. The CDR3 protein is CASSLGEGMDCRTYEQYF. The CDR3 DNA sequence: TGTGCCAGCAGCTTAGGAGAGGGAATGGACTGCCGCACCTACGAGCAGTACTTC.

V and J are TRBV11-2 and TRBJ2-7, with unresolved D. The length of the CDR3 is 14 residues. V lost 1 base, J lost 3 bases, and 10 bases lay in between. Germline assignment: CDR1 SGHAT and CDR2 FQNNGV. DNA of the CDR3: TGTGCCAGCAGCTTAGTAACCAGTAACTACGAGCAGTACTTC. This codes for CASSLVTSNYEQYF.

V is TRBV6-1 and J is TRBJ2-1; D is possibly TRBD2 (5 bases). CDR1 and CDR2 (germline): MNHNS, SASEGT. CDR3 size: 14 residues. V lost 6 bases to trimming and J lost 6 bases, with 15 bases between them. The CDR3 nucleotides are TGTGCCAGCAGCCCGAGGGATCCGACCAATGAGCAGTTCTTC. Translation: CASSPRDPTNEQFF.

This sequence joins TRBV7-3 and TRBJ2-5; TRBD2 aligns across 9 bases. Germline CDR1 SGHTA, CDR2 FQGTGA. V trimming: 5 bases; J trimming: 1 base; junction bases outside the gene matches: 14. CDR3 size: 18 residues. CDR3 sequence: CASSRRPSSGMSQETQYF. The CDR3 DNA follows: TGTGCCAGCAGCCGAAGGCCATCTAGCGGGATGTCCCAAGAGACCCAGTACTTC.

The chain couples TRBV27 to TRBJ1-2; possibly TRBD1 for D (5 bases). There are 15 residues in the CDR3. The V end lost 2 bases, the J end lost 1 base, and 11 bases lay between the germline ends. Germline CDR1 reads MNHEY; CDR2 reads SMNVEV (reference sequence). The CDR3 reads CASSLKRGHNYGYTF. CDR3 nucleotides: TGTGCCAGCAGTTTAAAAAGGGGTCATAACTATGGCTACACCTTC.

This chain links TRBV6-5 with TRBJ1-2; D is possibly TRBD1 (5 bases). CDR3 length equals 14 residues. Germline CDR1 and CDR2: MNHEY and SVGAGI. The V and J ends lost 0 bases and 8 bases respectively, with 13 bases between them. The CDR3 sequence is CASSYSAGWLGYTF. The CDR3 DNA reads TGTGCCAGCAGTTACTCGGCAGGGTGGTTAGGCTACACCTTC.

This clone was picked up a small number of times. The chain recombines TRBV5-5 with TRBJ1-6; D ambiguous. Germline V gene data show CDR1 as SGHKS and CDR2 as YYEKEE (reference sequence). The CDR3 is 13 amino acids. Trimming pared 0 bases from V and 13 bases from J, leaving 11 bases between. The CDR3 DNA reads as TGTGCCAGCAGCTTGGGTGGGGAGGATCCCCTCCACTTT. This encodes CASSLGGEDPLHF.

The sample holds one count of this clone. The V and J genes are TRBV7-3 and TRBJ2-3; D is ambiguous. V was shortened by 5 bases and J by 7 bases, with 13 bases between the two germline ends. The CDR3 has 13 residues. Germline V CDR1 and CDR2: SGHTA, FQGTGA. CDR3 nucleotides: TGTGCCAGCAGCCTATCCCTTGTAAATACGCAGTATTTT. It is translated as CASSLSLVNTQYF.

The chain joins TRBV6-1 to TRBJ2-5, with 7 bases identical to TRBD2. Germline lookup yields CDR1 MNHNS and CDR2 SASEGT. Losses at the gene ends were 7 bases for V and 2 bases for J; bases not matched to a gene: 10. The CDR3 has 15 amino acids. Here the CDR3 DNA reads TGTGCCAGCACCCAAACCGGGGGACTACAAGAGACCCAGTACTTC. Protein: CASTQTGGLQETQYF.

The J gene is TRBJ2-1, the V gene TRBV5-1; a weak D match, TRBD1 (5 bases). Germline-derived CDR1 and CDR2 are SGHRS and YFSETQ. V lost 7 bases and J lost 8, with 19 bases in between. This CDR3 comprises 14 residues. The CDR3 loop reads CASCKGSPSYEQFF. The CDR3 nucleotides are TGCGCCAGCTGTAAGGGGTCACCGTCGTATGAGCAGTTCTTC.

The chain uses TRBV11-1 and TRBJ1-1; 7 positions agree with TRBD1. V trimming: 1 base; J trimming: 4 bases; junction bases outside the gene matches: 9. Germline CDR1 and CDR2: SGHAT and FQDESV (reference sequence). The CDR3 consists of 16 residues. As DNA, the CDR3 is TGTGCCAGCAGCTTAGACAGGGGTATTAGGAGCACTGAAGCTTTCTTT. This encodes CASSLDRGIRSTEAFF.

The chain joins TRBV2 to TRBJ2-7; 10 positions agree with TRBD1. This CDR3 is 13 amino acids long. The germline CDR1 and CDR2 sequences are SNHLY and FYNNEI. V was clipped by 11 bases and J by 4 bases; unmatched bases: 8. The CDR3 region has the DNA TGTGCCGGAAGGACAGGGGGAAGTTACGAGCAGTACTTC. This encodes CAGRTGGSYEQYF.

V and J are TRBV6-5 and TRBJ1-1; D not resolved. The germline V gene has CDR1 MNHEY and CDR2 SVGAGI. V lost 4 bases and J 0 bases, leaving 9 bases between the germline ends. This CDR3 spans 14 amino acids. This chain's CDR3 is CASSSGRMNTEAFF. The CDR3 region has the DNA TGTGCCAGCAGTTCCGGCAGGATGAACACTGAAGCTTTCTTT.

This clone was recorded a few times. The V gene is TRBV3-1 (or the pseudogene TRBV3-2), the J gene TRBJ1-1; 7 bases agree with TRBD1. Losses at the gene ends were 3 bases for V and 3 bases for J; bases not matched to a gene: 4. CDR1 LGHDT and CDR2 YNNKEL come from the germline V gene (reference sequence). The CDR3 spans 14 residues. The CDR3 loop is CASSHYQGDTEAFF. In nucleotides, the CDR3 is TGTGCCAGCAGCCATTACCAGGGGGACACTGAAGCTTTCTTT.

The chain couples TRBV3-1 (or the pseudogene TRBV3-2) to TRBJ2-7; 8 bases match TRBD1. V trimming: 5 bases; J trimming: 7 bases; junction bases outside the gene matches: 13. The CDR3 runs 15 residues. Germline CDR1 is LGHDT and CDR2 is YNNKEL (reference sequence). The DNA for the CDR3 is TGTGCCAGCAGCACTCGACAGGGGAGCCTTTTGGAGCAGTACTTC. Encoded protein: CASSTRQGSLLEQYF.

J is TRBJ1-5 and V is TRBV5-4; 7 bases map to TRBD1. This CDR3 has 14 residues. The V and J ends lost 4 bases and 0 bases, in that order; junction bases with no gene match: 1. The germline V gene has CDR1 SGHNT and CDR2 YYREEE (reference sequence). The CDR3 nucleotides read TGTGCCAGCAGCCAGGGGGGTAGCAATCAGCCCCAGCATTTT. Encoded protein: CASSQGGSNQPQHF. The full variable domain, its missing parts supplied by reference TRBV5-4 and TRBJ1-5, is ETGVTQSPTHLIKTRGQQVTLRCSSQSGHNTVSWYQQALGQGPQFIFQYYREEENGRGNFPPRFSGLQFPNYSSELNVNALELDDSALYLCASSQGGSNQPQHFGDGTRLSIL.

The V and J genes are TRBV23-1 and TRBJ1-5, with TRBD1 identical over 7 bases. TRBV23-1 is an ORF for which the function is uncertain. Unmatched junction bases numbered 5, after V lost 7 bases and J lost 2 bases. The CDR3 is 14 amino acids. The CDR3 DNA reads TGCGCCAGCATTCGACAGGGACGCAATCAGCCCCAGCATTTT. This codes for CASIRQGRNQPQHF.